A selection of T cell receptor beta chains follows, all from one sample in a study of T cells in Graves' hyperthyroidism and ophthalmopathy. MiXCR, applied by TCRdb to the multiplex PCR reads, yields one record per CDR3 protein. The table includes some 720,000 distinct CDR3 sequences, over 15% detected once. Specimen: blood. All receptors come from a young man with Graves' hyperthyroidism. Both conserved end residues are part of each CDR3. The order of the fields is V gene, J gene, clone size, D gene, CDR3 protein, CDR3 DNA. The D gene is left open where the match is weak. A row's size may be missing; if present it is once, few, many or a size class.

V: TRBV20-1; J: TRBJ2-1; size: .; D: .; CDR3: CSARLGGGAYNEQFF; DNA: TGCAGTGCTAGATTAGGAGGGGGGGCCTACAATGAGCAGTTCTTC
V: TRBV5-1; J: TRBJ2-7; size: .; D: .; CDR3: CASSQGGTGSYEQYF; DNA: TGCGCCAGCAGCCAGGGGGGGACAGGATCCTACGAGCAGTACTTC
V: TRBV4-2; J: TRBJ2-1; size: once; D: TRBD2; CDR3: CASSQDEMSGSRYNEQFF; DNA: TGTGCCAGCAGCCAAGACGAGATGAGCGGGAGCCGCTACAATGAGCAGTTCTTC
V: TRBV9; J: TRBJ2-1; size: .; D: TRBD2; CDR3: CASSPGGLAGVYNEQFF; DNA: TGTGCCAGCAGCCCCGGAGGACTAGCGGGAGTCTACAATGAGCAGTTCTTC
V: TRBV9; J: TRBJ2-1; size: few; D: TRBD2; CDR3: CASSVKAGSEYEQFF; DNA: TGTGCCAGCAGCGTAAAAGCGGGATCTGAGTATGAGCAGTTCTTC
V: TRBV12-5; J: TRBJ2-3; size: many; D: .; CDR3: CASGLLPGTDTQYF; DNA: TGTGCTAGTGGTTTGCTACCCGGCACAGATACGCAGTATTTT
V: TRBV3-1; J: TRBJ2-7; size: .; D: TRBD1; CDR3: CASSQVYRGYEQYF; DNA: TGTGCCAGCAGCCAAGTATACAGGGGATACGAGCAGTACTTC
V: TRBV3-1; J: TRBJ2-7; size: few; D: TRBD2; CDR3: CASSQNSGRFHEQYF; DNA: TGTGCCAGCAGCCAAAATAGCGGGAGGTTCCACGAGCAGTACTTC
V: TRBV5-1; J: TRBJ1-2; size: many; D: TRBD1; CDR3: CASSLAGGSGYTF; DNA: TGCGCCAGCAGCTTGGCAGGGGGAAGTGGCTACACCTTC
V: TRBV28; J: TRBJ2-7; size: many; D: .; CDR3: CASSFRYTGGDEQYF; DNA: TGTGCCAGCAGTTTCCGATATACGGGCGGGGACGAGCAGTACTTC
V: TRBV20-1; J: TRBJ2-3; size: few; D: TRBD2; CDR3: CSARLSGTSTDTQYF; DNA: TGCAGTGCTAGGCTTAGCGGGACTAGCACAGATACGCAGTATTTT
V: TRBV10-3; J: TRBJ2-2; size: few; D: .; CDR3: CAISGRSGQGSRGELFF; DNA: TGTGCCATCAGTGGGAGATCCGGACAAGGCAGCAGAGGGGAGCTGTTTTTT
V: TRBV28; J: TRBJ1-3; size: few; D: .; CDR3: CASSKTSYSAGNTIYF; DNA: TGTGCCAGCAGCAAGACCTCCTACAGCGCCGGAAACACCATATATTTT
V: TRBV2; J: TRBJ1-5; size: many; D: .; CDR3: CASNGGAVPQHF; DNA: TGTGCCAGCAATGGGGGCGCGGTGCCCCAGCATTTT
V: TRBV2; J: TRBJ2-5; size: once; D: .; CDR3: CATNRETQYF; DNA: TGTGCCACCAACCGGGAGACCCAGTACTTC
V: TRBV5-5; J: TRBJ2-1; size: many; D: TRBD2; CDR3: CASSLPSGSGGNEQFF; DNA: TGTGCCAGCAGCCTCCCTAGCGGGAGTGGGGGCAATGAGCAGTTCTTC
V: TRBV13; J: TRBJ2-2; size: many; D: .; CDR3: CASSTSSENTGELFF; DNA: TGTGCCAGCAGCACCTCTAGCGAGAACACCGGGGAGCTGTTTTTT